These 17 T cell receptor beta chains were sequenced from one sample in a study of blood T cell repertoires in COVID-19. Sequencing used immunoSEQ multiplex PCR; TCRdb keeps in-frame clones, though not all of them. The profile covers tens of thousands of clones, with 90% appearing a single time and about 39% taken by the ten largest. Source material: peripheral blood. All receptors derive from a man in his sixties with active or convalescent COVID-19.

The chain recombines TRBV4-1 with TRBJ1-2; D perhaps matches TRBD1 (6 bases). V lost 4 bases and J 5 bases, leaving 17 bases between the germline ends. The CDR3 spans 15 residues. Germline lookup yields CDR1 MGHRA and CDR2 YSYEKL. In nucleotides, the CDR3 is TGCGCCAGCAGCCTGGGGCAGGGGCGCGAATATGGCTACACCTTC. Translation: CASSLGQGREYGYTF.

The V call is TRBV6-1, the J call TRBJ1-2; TRBD1 aligns across 7 bases. J gave up 0 bases and V 2 bases, and 3 bases lay outside the gene matches. Germline values: CDR1 MNHNS, CDR2 SASEGT. The CDR3 is made up of 15 amino acids. CDR3 in amino acids: CASSEPGTANYGYTF. DNA for the CDR3: TGTGCCAGCAGTGAACCCGGGACAGCTAACTATGGCTACACCTTC.

V and J are TRBV9 and TRBJ2-3; 10 bases map to TRBD2. The CDR3 is made up of 18 amino acids. J gave up 4 bases and V 0 bases, and 11 bases lay outside the gene matches. Per germline, CDR1 SGDLS and CDR2 YYNGEE. The CDR3 DNA is TGTGCCAGCAGCGTAGGCCAGCGGGGGGGTTTCGTCCCAGATACGCAGTATTTT. It yields the protein CASSVGQRGGFVPDTQYF.

V is TRBV4-3 and J is TRBJ1-2; 11 bases align to TRBD1. V was clipped by 1 base and J by 0 bases; unmatched bases: 4. The CDR3 length is 17 residues. Germline V gene lookup returns CDR1 LGHNA and CDR2 YSLEER. This CDR3 is CASSQGPGQGANYGYTF. The DNA for the CDR3 is TGCGCCAGCAGCCAAGGACCGGGACAGGGGGCTAACTATGGCTACACCTTC.

V is TRBV2 and J is TRBJ2-7, with TRBD2 matching over 10 bases. The CDR3 totals 18 residues. Per the germline V gene, CDR1 is SNHLY and CDR2 is FYNNEI. V gave up 0 bases and J gave up 4 bases; unmatched junction bases: 12. The CDR3 DNA reads as TGTGCCAGCAGTGAAGCCGCGAATTTACTAGCGGGAAAGTACGAGCAGTACTTC. Translation gives CASSEAANLLAGKYEQYF.

This clone has only a few counts. V usage is TRBV7-9 and J usage is TRBJ1-1; D possibly corresponds to TRBD1 (6 bases). The length of the CDR3 is 13 residues. CDR1 is SEHNR and CDR2 is FQNEAQ in the germline V gene (reference sequence). V lost 3 bases to trimming and J lost 7 bases, with 12 bases between them. The CDR3 DNA follows: TGTGCCAGCAGCTTTGCAGGGGATGGTGAAGCTTTCTTT. Its translation is CASSFAGDGEAFF.

This clone appeared once. The chain recombines TRBV18 with TRBJ1-5; 8 bases fit TRBD1. Germline assignment: CDR1 KGHSH and CDR2 LQKENI. Trimming removed 6 bases from V and 3 bases from J; junction bases left unmatched: 10. CDR3 length: 16 residues. CDR3: CASSLGQGSFNQPQHF. The CDR3 coding sequence is TGTGCCAGCTCCCTAGGACAGGGCTCCTTCAATCAGCCCCAGCATTTT.

The chain couples TRBV7-3 to TRBJ1-2, with unresolved D. This CDR3 is 13 amino acids long. Germline loops: CDR1 SGHTA, CDR2 FQGTGA. Trimming took 4 bases from V and 6 from J, leaving 12 bases between them. CDR3 coding DNA: TGTGCCAGCAGCTACGGGTCGCCAGATGGCTACACCTTC. Amino acid sequence: CASSYGSPDGYTF.

The chain is built from TRBV7-2 and TRBJ2-2; D is undetermined. Germline lookup yields CDR1 SGHTA and CDR2 FQGNSA. V dropped 1 base and J dropped 2 bases, with 5 bases sitting between them. This CDR3 has 14 residues. CDR3 in DNA: TGTGCCAGCAGCTTAGGACTTAACACCGGGGAGCTGTTTTTT. It encodes CASSLGLNTGELFF.

This chain connects TRBV15 to TRBJ1-5; D might be TRBD1 (6 bases). The CDR3 loop spans 16 amino acids. Trimming took 3 bases from V and 6 from J, leaving 18 bases between them. From germline, CDR1 is LNHNV and CDR2 YYDKDF (reference sequence). This CDR3 reads CATSRKTGEGGQPQHF. As DNA, the CDR3 is TGTGCCACCAGCAGGAAGACAGGTGAAGGAGGTCAGCCCCAGCATTTT.

The rearrangement joins TRBV19 to TRBJ2-1, with 10 bases that match TRBD1. The V gene end was trimmed by 8 bases and the J gene end by 3 bases; junction bases not matched to a gene: 7. CDR1 is LNHDA, CDR2 SQIVND, per germline (reference sequence). This CDR3 region has 15 residues. CDR3 in amino acids: CASDTGTGVYNEQFF. CDR3 sequence (DNA): TGTGCCAGTGACACCGGGACAGGGGTCTACAATGAGCAGTTCTTC.

The genes are TRBV5-8 and TRBJ2-3; a weak D match, TRBD1 (6 bases). The CDR3 loop spans 16 amino acids. CDR1 and CDR2 (germline): SGHTS, YDEGEE. Trimming took 2 bases from V and 2 from J, leaving 15 bases between them. CDR3 sequence reads: CASSLQGQGFTDTQYF. CDR3 DNA: TGTGCCAGCAGCTTACAGGGTCAGGGGTTCACAGATACGCAGTATTTT.

This clone showed up just once. The chain uses TRBV7-8 and TRBJ2-2; TRBD1 aligns across 7 bases. From germline, CDR1 is SGHVS and CDR2 FQNEAQ. There are 15 residues in the CDR3. V shed 5 bases, J shed 2 bases, and the junction held 5 bases outside the gene matches. For the CDR3, the DNA is TGTGCCAGCAGCCCTGACAGGGTCAACACCGGGGAGCTGTTTTTT. Translated: CASSPDRVNTGELFF.

The CDR3 protein is CASSHTRGGLTDTQYF. For the CDR3, the DNA is TGTGCCAGCAGCCATACAAGGGGGGGCCTGACAGATACGCAGTATTTT. The chain has TRBV3-1 (or the pseudogene TRBV3-2) and TRBJ2-3; the D gene is possibly TRBD2 (7 bases). This CDR3 is built from 16 residues. Germline CDR1 is LGHDT and CDR2 is YNNKEL (reference sequence). V lost 3 bases and J lost 3, with 16 bases in between.

This clone appeared once. The chain combines TRBV4-1 with TRBJ2-7, with D maybe TRBD2 (5 bases). V lost 1 base and J lost 1, with 17 bases in between. Germline assignment: CDR1 MGHRA and CDR2 YSYEKL. The CDR3 extends over 17 amino acids. The DNA for the CDR3 is TGCGCCAGCAGCCAAGTCGTCCGGAGGCTTCCGTCCTACGAGCAGTACTTC. It translates to CASSQVVRRLPSYEQYF.

The CDR3 nucleotides read TGTGCCAGCAGCGCCCGGGACAGGGGGAGCACAGATACGCAGTATTTT. Translation: CASSARDRGSTDTQYF. The rearrangement uses TRBV11-1 and TRBJ2-3; 11 nucleotides agree with TRBD1. The V gene's germline CDR1 is SGHAT and CDR2 FQDESV (reference sequence). The V and J ends lost 5 bases and 0 bases, in that order; junction bases with no gene match: 4. This CDR3 is 16 amino acids long.

This chain joins TRBV11-3 and TRBJ1-1, with 7 bases fitting TRBD1. Germline lookup yields CDR1 SGHNT and CDR2 YENEEA. There are 13 residues in the CDR3. After removal of 2 bases from V and 7 bases from J, the junction contained 4 bases not matched to a gene. CDR3: CASSLRQGGEAFF. CDR3 nucleotide sequence: TGTGCCAGCAGCTTACGACAGGGTGGTGAAGCTTTCTTT. The entire variable domain, with the rest obtained from reference TRBV11-3 and TRBJ1-1, is as follows: EAGVVQSPRYKIIEKKQPVAFWCNPISGHNTLYWYLQNLGQGPELLIRYENEEAVDDSQLPKDRFSAERLKGVDSTLKIQPAELGDSAVYLCASSLRQGGEAFFGQGTRLTVV.